A selection of T cell receptor beta chains follows, all from one sample in a study of T-cell reconstitution after alpha-beta-depleted transplantation in children. TCRdb fed the PCR reads into MiXCR, producing one record per CDR3 protein. The table includes 540,000 or so distinct CDR3 sequences, 23% detected once. Material: PBMCs, mostly from graft donor cells, obtained 360 days after TCRalphabeta/CD19-depleted stem cell transplant. These TCRs come from a boy under two years old who had a stem cell transplant for acute myeloid leukemia, so the T cells may come from the graft donor. CDR3s include the opening cysteine and the closing phenylalanine or tryptophan. D genes are given only for firm matches. Part of the rows lack a size; the others show once, few, many or a class for expanded clones.

v_call	clone_size	j_call	d_call	cdr3_nt	cdr3_aa
TRBV12-3/TRBV12-4	NA	TRBJ1-3	NA	TGTGCCAGCAGCTTCTCCGGGACTCCTAGCTCTGGAAACACCATATATTTT	CASSFSGTPSSGNTIYF
TRBV5-1	few	TRBJ2-1	NA	TGCGCCAGCAGCCCCGGGACACTTTCCTACAATGAGCAGTTCTTC	CASSPGTLSYNEQFF
TRBV30	many	TRBJ2-1	TRBD1	TGTGCCTGGGGCATGGCCACAGGGGAATACAATGAGCAGTTCTTC	CAWGMATGEYNEQFF
TRBV6-2/TRBV6-3	few	TRBJ2-7	TRBD1	TGTGCCAGCAGTTGGGGGACAGGCTACGCCTACGAGCAGTACTTC	CASSWGTGYAYEQYF
TRBV6-6	many	TRBJ1-1	NA	TGTGCCAGCGCCCCATTTGGGGTTGAAGCTTTCTTT	CASAPFGVEAFF
TRBV28	many	TRBJ2-3	TRBD2	TGTGCCAGCAGTTTACGAGGAGCGGGGGAACTCACAGATACGCAGTATTTT	CASSLRGAGELTDTQYF
TRBV28	NA	TRBJ2-1	NA	TGTGCCAGCAGCAATTGGGGGAGTAGTAGAAATGAGCAGTTCTTC	CASSNWGSSRNEQFF
TRBV20-1	few	TRBJ1-6	NA	TGCAGTGCTCCTGGCATGGGGGGGAATTCAACCCTCCACTTT	CSAPGMGGNSTLHF
TRBV4-2	many	TRBJ1-2	NA	TGTGCCAGCAGCCAAGGGAACAGCTGGGTTACCCCCCACTATGGCTACACCTTC	CASSQGNSWVTPHYGYTF
TRBV15	many	TRBJ1-1	NA	TGTGCCACCAGCCCCTTGCAGGGCTTGAACACTGAAGCTTTCTTT	CATSPLQGLNTEAFF
TRBV20-1	NA	TRBJ2-3	NA	TGCAGTGCTAGAGCCTGGGGGGGCGTGTATACGCAGTATTTT	CSARAWGGVYTQYF
TRBV20-1	many	TRBJ1-5	NA	TGCAGTGCTAGAGATAAGGCGCAGGCTAATCAGCCCCAGCATTTT	CSARDKAQANQPQHF
TRBV9	few	TRBJ2-6	NA	TGTGCCAGCAGCGAACCGTTATACAGTGGGGCCAACGTCCTGACTTTC	CASSEPLYSGANVLTF
TRBV13	NA	TRBJ2-1	NA	TGTGCCAGCAGCTTAGTCACGGGACAAGGACTTTACAATGAGCAGTTCTTC	CASSLVTGQGLYNEQFF
TRBV7-9	NA	TRBJ2-5	TRBD1	TGTGCCAGCAGCCATTTAAGGGACAGGGGAGAAGAGACCCAGTACTTC	CASSHLRDRGEETQYF
TRBV12-3/TRBV12-4	many	TRBJ2-2	NA	TGTGCCAGCAGTTTAAAGGGGACCAACACCGGGGAGCTGTTTTTT	CASSLKGTNTGELFF
TRBV7-8	NA	TRBJ2-1	NA	TGTGCCAGCAGTCCTACTACGGGGCCCTCCTACAATGAGCAGTTCTTC	CASSPTTGPSYNEQFF
TRBV20-1	NA	TRBJ2-5	NA	TGCAGTGCTCAGAGGTGGGGGCAGCCCCGTTCTCAAGAGACCCAGTACTTC	CSAQRWGQPRSQETQYF
TRBV20-1	NA	TRBJ1-5	NA	TGCAGTGCCCTCTTCGGGGGTGGCAATCAGCCCCAGCATTTT	CSALFGGGNQPQHF
TRBV11-3	many	TRBJ2-1	NA	TGTGCCAGCAGCTTAGGGAAGGGGGGCTACTACAATGAGCAGTTCTTC	CASSLGKGGYYNEQFF
TRBV7-2	many	TRBJ1-1	NA	TGTGCCAGCAGCTTACCGGGAGGTGAAGCTTTCTTT	CASSLPGGEAFF
TRBV7-2	many	TRBJ1-1	TRBD1	TGTGCCAGCAGCACCTCCGGGACAGCAACTGAAGCTTTCTTT	CASSTSGTATEAFF
TRBV6-5	NA	TRBJ2-7	NA	TGTGCCAGCAGTTACGTCCAGGGGTCCTCCTACGAGCAGTACTTC	CASSYVQGSSYEQYF
TRBV14	NA	TRBJ2-7	TRBD1	TGTGCCAGCAGCCGCCACACAGGGGGCGCGGACCTCTACGAGCAGTACTTC	CASSRHTGGADLYEQYF
TRBV7-2	NA	TRBJ2-7	NA	TGTGCCAGCAGCTTAGCGCTCAGGACCACCTACGAGCAGTACTTC	CASSLALRTTYEQYF
TRBV10-3	few	TRBJ2-7	TRBD2	TGTGCCATCAGTGAGTCGCGGGGGGCGACTTACGAGCAGTACTTC	CAISESRGATYEQYF
TRBV15	once	TRBJ1-5	NA	TGTGCCACCAGCAGAGATATAGAGTGGCATCAGCCCCAGCATTTT	CATSRDIEWHQPQHF
TRBV12-5	many	TRBJ2-3	NA	TGTGCTAGTGGTAACCTCCGGGACACCACAAAAGATACGCAGTATTTT	CASGNLRDTTKDTQYF
TRBV5-1	NA	TRBJ2-5	TRBD2	TGCGCCAGCAGCTTTACTAGCGGGGGGTACCAAGAGACCCAGTACTTC	CASSFTSGGYQETQYF
TRBV6-5	NA	TRBJ1-1	TRBD1	TGTGCCAGCAGTTACTCGAAAGGGGGCAGAGACGTATGGAACACTGAAGCTTTCTTT	CASSYSKGGRDVWNTEAFF
TRBV12-3/TRBV12-4	few	TRBJ1-5	NA	TGTGCCAGCAGTGCTACAGGGTTCGGTAGCAATCAGCCCCAGCATTTT	CASSATGFGSNQPQHF
TRBV4-3	NA	TRBJ2-5	NA	TGCGCCAGCAGCCAAGATCACGGACGGGGAGAGACCCAGTACTTC	CASSQDHGRGETQYF
TRBV12-5	many	TRBJ2-1	NA	TGTGCTAGTGGTTTGAGTCAGGGGCAACCCCATGAGCAGTTCTTC	CASGLSQGQPHEQFF
TRBV20-1	few	TRBJ2-5	NA	TGCAGTGCTAGAACCAGGGTAGAGACCCAGTACTTC	CSARTRVETQYF
TRBV20-1	many	TRBJ2-7	NA	TGCAGTGCTAGACGGGGGAGGGACATCTCCTACGAGCAGTACTTC	CSARRGRDISYEQYF
TRBV25-1	NA	TRBJ2-2	TRBD2	TGTGCCAGCAGTCCCCTTGGGGAGGGCCGCACCGGGGAGCTGTTTTTT	CASSPLGEGRTGELFF
TRBV6-2/TRBV6-3	few	TRBJ2-4	NA	TGTGCCAGCAGTTACGGACGGGGCATTCAGTACTTC	CASSYGRGIQYF
TRBV29-1	few	TRBJ2-3	NA	TGCAGCATTCTCGGGGATGAGGGGGGGCCGGGAGATACGCAGTATTTT	CSILGDEGGPGDTQYF
TRBV7-3	NA	TRBJ2-3	TRBD2	TGTGCCAGCAGCTTATCTAGCGGGGTTACAGATACGCAGTATTTT	CASSLSSGVTDTQYF
TRBV4-3	NA	TRBJ1-1	TRBD1	TGCGCCAGCAGCCAAGGTAACGACAGGGGGACTGAAGCTTTCTTT	CASSQGNDRGTEAFF